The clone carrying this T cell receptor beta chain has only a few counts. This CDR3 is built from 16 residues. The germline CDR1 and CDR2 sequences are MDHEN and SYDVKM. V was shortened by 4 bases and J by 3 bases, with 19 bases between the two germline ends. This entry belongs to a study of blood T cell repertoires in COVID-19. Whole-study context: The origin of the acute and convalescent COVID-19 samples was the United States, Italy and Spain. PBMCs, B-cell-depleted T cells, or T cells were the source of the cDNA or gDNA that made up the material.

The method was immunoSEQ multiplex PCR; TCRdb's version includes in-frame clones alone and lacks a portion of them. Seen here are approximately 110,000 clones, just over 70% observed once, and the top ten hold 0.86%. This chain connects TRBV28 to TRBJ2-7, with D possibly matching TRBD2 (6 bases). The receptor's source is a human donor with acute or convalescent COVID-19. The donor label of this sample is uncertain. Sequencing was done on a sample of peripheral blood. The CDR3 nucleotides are TGTGCCAGCAGTTCGCTACGGGGGACGGTTATCTACGAGCAGTACTTC. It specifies CASSSLRGTVIYEQYF.